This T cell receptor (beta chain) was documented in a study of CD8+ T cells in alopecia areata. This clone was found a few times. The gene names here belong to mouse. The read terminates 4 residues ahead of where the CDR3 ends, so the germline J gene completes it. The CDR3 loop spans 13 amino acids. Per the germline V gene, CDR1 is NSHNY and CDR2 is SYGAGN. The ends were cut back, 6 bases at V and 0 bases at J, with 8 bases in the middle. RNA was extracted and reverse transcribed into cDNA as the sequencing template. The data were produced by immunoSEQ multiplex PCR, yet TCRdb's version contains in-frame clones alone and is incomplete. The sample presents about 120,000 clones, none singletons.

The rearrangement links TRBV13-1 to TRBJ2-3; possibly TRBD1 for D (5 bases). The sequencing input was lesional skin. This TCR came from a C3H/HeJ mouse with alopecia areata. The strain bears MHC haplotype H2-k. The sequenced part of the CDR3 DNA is TGTGCCAGCACCGACAGTAGTGCAGAA. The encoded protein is CASTDSSAE. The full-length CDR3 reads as CASTDSSAETLYF.